These 21 T cell receptor beta chains were sequenced from one sample in a study of tumor-infiltrating lymphocytes in primary liver carcinoma. Blood RNA originated from unsorted whole blood, with germline DNA additionally extracted. From around 500 ng of total RNA, TCR beta-specific cDNA was reverse-transcribed using a constant-region primer. Three nested multiplex PCR rounds, a slightly modified ARM-PCR method, built the TCR beta libraries. PCR rounds one and two used TRBV1-TRBV30 forward primers with a C-beta reverse primer for 10 cycles each. TCRdb re-derived calls from the multiplex PCR reads in MiXCR, one entry per CDR3 protein. The table includes 300,000 to 350,000 distinct CDR3 sequences, 65% detected once. Sequencing input: peripheral blood. These receptor sequences come from a middle-aged man with primary liver carcinoma and hepatitis B virus infection.

This clonotype showed up just a few times. A junction end diverges from the germline sequence, so it may reflect a read error. The V gene is TRBV5-6, the J gene TRBJ2-7; TRBD2 might be the D (6 bases). CDR1 SGHDT and CDR2 YYEEEE come from the germline V gene. The CDR3 spans 15 residues. CDR3 nucleotides: TGTGCCAGCAGCCTAGGGACTGGACCGCCCTACGAGCGGTACTTC. Its translation is CASSLGTGPPYERYF.

This clonotype appeared a few times. This rearrangement joins TRBV30 to TRBJ1-1; possible D gene TRBD1, 6 bases. Germline CDR1 reads GTSNPN; CDR2 reads SVGIG (reference sequence). V lost 2 bases, J lost 8 bases, and 15 bases lay in between. This CDR3 is 13 amino acids long. The chain's CDR3 is CAWSSSGHSEAFF. As DNA, the CDR3 is TGTGCCTGGAGTTCTTCGGGACACTCAGAAGCTTTCTTT.

This clonotype was found a few times. Compared with germline, one end of the junction differs, possibly owing to a read error. The chain recombines TRBV6-1 with TRBJ1-2; D possibly corresponds to TRBD1 (6 bases). The germline CDR1 and CDR2 sequences are MNHNS and SASEGT. The CDR3 totals 13 residues. The CDR3 sequence: CASSEAGQGHLLF. Here the CDR3 DNA reads TGTGCCAGCAGTGAAGCTGGTCAGGGGCACCTTCTCTTC.

The chain joins TRBV11-2 to TRBJ2-1; TRBD2 matches 7 bases. The germline V gene encodes CDR1 SGHAT and CDR2 FQNNGV. The CDR3 has 13 amino acids. V lost 7 bases, J lost 7 bases, and 7 bases stayed unmatched. In nucleotides, the CDR3 is TGTGCCAGCAACTCCGGGACTAAGAATGAGCAGTTCTTC. The encoded protein is CASNSGTKNEQFF.

Concerning this clonotype itself: A much more abundant neighbour one base away suggests this may be a read error. The chain combines TRBV6-2 or TRBV6-3 with TRBJ2-7; maybe TRBD2 (6 bases). CDR1 and CDR2 (germline): MNHEY, SVGEGT. This CDR3 has 16 amino acids. Trimming removed 2 bases from V and 3 bases from J, with 17 bases in between. CDR3 DNA: TGTGCCAGCAGTTACGAGGAGGGAGTTAGTCTCTACGAGCAGTACTTC. Residues: CASSYEEGVSLYEQYF.

This chain links TRBV12-3 or TRBV12-4 with TRBJ1-2; 7 bases are shared with TRBD1. The V gene end was trimmed by 3 bases and the J gene end by 5 bases; junction bases not matched to a gene: 6. The CDR3 is made up of 14 amino acids. The CDR3 DNA reads TGTGCCAGCAGTTTCGGGGACAGCGGGTATGGCTACACCTTC. Its protein product is CASSFGDSGYGYTF.

This clonotype was detected only once. The V gene is TRBV24-1, the J gene TRBJ2-3; D is ambiguous. V dropped 10 bases and J dropped 1 base, with 17 bases sitting between them. This CDR3 region has 15 residues. Germline loops: CDR1 KGHDR, CDR2 SFDVKD. This CDR3 reads CATSGSREGTDTQYF. Written as DNA, the CDR3 is TGTGCCACGTCCGGGTCCCGAGAGGGCACAGATACGCAGTATTTT.

This clonotype was detected a few times. The chain carries TRBV6-1 and TRBJ2-1; 8 nucleotides align to TRBD2. The CDR3 sequence is 16 residues long. With V trimmed by 5 bases and J by 0 bases, 6 bases remained unmatched. Germline CDR1 reads MNHNS; CDR2 reads SASEGT. CDR3 protein: CASSQSSGTSYNEQFF. The CDR3 nucleotides are TGTGCCAGCAGTCAGAGTAGCGGGACCTCCTACAATGAGCAGTTCTTC.

About this clonotype: The germline gene is not matched at one end of the junction; a read error may be the cause. V is TRBV11-3 and J is TRBJ2-1, with TRBD2 matching 11 bases. The CDR3 is 18 residues long. Germline values: CDR1 SGHNT, CDR2 YENEEA. The CDR3: CTSSLHPPWTSGFNGQFF. The CDR3 DNA reads as TGTACCAGCAGCTTACACCCCCCCTGGACTAGCGGGTTCAATGGGCAGTTCTTC.

A word on this clonotype: A read error may be the cause here, since a much bigger clone is one base away. Because it lacks the conserved phenylalanine or tryptophan at the end, this CDR3 is likely a read error. The J gene is TRBJ1-5, the V gene TRBV7-8; TRBD1 matches 7 bases. Germline V CDR1 and CDR2: SGHVS, FQNEAQ. The CDR3 totals 14 residues. The V gene end was trimmed by 1 base and the J gene end by 7 bases; junction bases not matched to a gene: 4. For the CDR3, the DNA is TGTGCCAGCAGCTTAGGACAGGGTGGACAGCCCCAGCATTAT. Translated, it gives CASSLGQGGQPQHY.

This sequence joins TRBV6-5 and TRBJ2-3; D unresolved. The CDR3 extends over 15 amino acids. The V end was cut by 10 bases, the J end by 4 bases, with 21 bases between. CDR1 and CDR2 from the germline V gene are MNHEY and SVGAGI. The CDR3 loop is CANFSGYLDPDTQYF. CDR3 sequence (DNA): TGTGCCAACTTCTCGGGCTACCTAGACCCAGATACGCAGTATTTT.

Only a few counts were recorded for this clonotype. The rearrangement links TRBV10-3 to TRBJ2-5; D might be TRBD1 (6 bases). The CDR3 has 16 amino acids. V was shortened by 7 bases and J by 5 bases, with 23 bases between the two germline ends. In germline, CDR1 is ENHRY, CDR2 SYGVKD. The CDR3: CAIKSGWDKTKETQYF. The DNA of the CDR3 is TGTGCCATCAAATCGGGATGGGACAAAACGAAGGAGACCCAGTACTTC.

Note on this clonotype: A clone one base away is much larger, so this may be a read error. The chain recombines TRBV6-2 or TRBV6-3 with TRBJ2-7; D gene unclear. Germline loops: CDR1 MNHEY, CDR2 SVGEGT. V was trimmed by 6 bases and J by 3 bases, leaving 12 bases between them. This CDR3 has 13 amino acids. The CDR3 reads CASSGRHFYEQYF. CDR3 DNA sequence: TGTGCCAGCAGCGGGCGACACTTCTACGAGCAGTACTTC.

This clonotype was seen ten or more times. The chain uses TRBV6-5 and TRBJ2-7; D could derive from TRBD1 or TRBD2 (6 bases each). Germline V gives CDR1 MNHEY, CDR2 SVGAGI. The CDR3 loop spans 13 amino acids. V shed 7 bases and J shed 3 bases, with 13 bases lying between them. CDR3: CASTLGGGYEQYF. DNA for the CDR3: TGTGCCAGCACCCTAGGAGGGGGCTACGAGCAGTACTTC.

The rearrangement uses TRBV11-2 and TRBJ2-1; D is perhaps TRBD2 (5 bases). The CDR3 is 12 residues long. Looked up from germline, CDR1 is SGHAT and CDR2 is FQNNGV. Trimming shortened V by 3 bases and J by 7 bases, and 7 bases separated the two germline ends. The CDR3 protein is CASSLGANEQFF. DNA of the CDR3: TGTGCCAGCAGCTTGGGAGCGAATGAGCAGTTCTTC.

As to this clonotype: Given a much more abundant clone one base away, this may be a read error. This chain links TRBV4-1 with TRBJ2-7, with D uncertain. V lost 4 bases, J lost 2 bases, and 9 bases lay in between. This CDR3 is built from 13 residues. Per germline, CDR1 MGHRA and CDR2 YSYEKL. The CDR3 region has the DNA TGCGCCAGCAGCCCCGCCTTGACCTACGAGCAGTACTTC. It translates to CASSPALTYEQYF.

Comments on this clonotype: A much larger clonotype is one base distant, so this may be a read error. This rearrangement joins TRBV6-2 or TRBV6-3 to TRBJ2-2; D call uncertain. Germline V lookup: CDR1 MNHEY, CDR2 SVGEGT. CDR3 length equals 17 residues. Trimming left V 7 bases short and J 5 bases short, with 23 bases between. CDR3 in DNA: TGTGCCAGCACCCCCCCCACCGCCCGGATAGCTACCGGGGAGCTGTTTTTT. Its protein product is CASTPPTARIATGELFF.

This clonotype was recorded at least ten times. The chain uses TRBV29-1 and TRBJ1-1; D is ambiguous. Germline values: CDR1 SQVTM, CDR2 ANQGSEA. V shed 8 bases and J shed 0 bases, with 10 bases lying between them. The CDR3 is 12 residues long. The CDR3 spells CSTQGVNTEAFF. The CDR3 coding sequence is TGCAGCACCCAAGGAGTGAACACTGAAGCTTTCTTT. Supplemented by reference TRBV29-1 and TRBJ1-1, the full variable domain reads SAVISQKPSRDICQRGTSLTIQCQVDSQVTMMFWYRQQPGQSLTLIATANQGSEATYESGFVIDKFPISRPNLTFSTLTVSNMSPEDSSIYLCSTQGVNTEAFFGQGTRLTVV.

Regarding this clonotype: The missing conserved phenylalanine or tryptophan at the end of this CDR3 makes a read error likely. No DNA is shown, since the ends of the CDR3 on it are uncertain; the CDR3 is the one TCRdb lists. The V and J genes are TRBV6-1 and TRBJ2-3; the DNA was not compared with TRBD1, the D call given in the table. The germline CDR1 and CDR2 sequences are MNHNS and SASEGT. The CDR3 totals 12 residues, both ends included. CDR3 sequence reads: CASSDVGETWYS.

Details on this clonotype: At one end the junction does not follow the germline gene, possibly because of a read error. The CDR3 loop reads CASSLTGTSGYSF. The DNA of the CDR3 is TGTGCCAGCAGTCTTACCGGGACCAGTGGCTACAGCTTC. The V call is TRBV11-2, the J call TRBJ1-2; D possibly corresponds to TRBD1 (5 bases). The CDR3 length is 13 residues. Germline assignment: CDR1 SGHAT and CDR2 FQNNGV.

On this clonotype: This clone may be a read error of a much larger clone one base away. The CDR3 reads CASSQPFRGRDSYTF. The CDR3 DNA reads TGCGCCAGCAGCCAACCTTTTCGGGGTCGTGATAGCTACACCTTC. The genes are TRBV4-1 and TRBJ1-2, with D unresolved. Deletions cut 2 bases from V and 9 bases from J, with 19 bases between. Germline V gene lookup returns CDR1 MGHRA and CDR2 YSYEKL. The CDR3 consists of 15 residues.